This T cell receptor (beta chain) was found in a study of Ad26.COV2.S vaccination and SARS-CoV-2 variants. Study at large: The trial was COV1001 and the donor's arm was Ad26.COV2.S.

The CDR3 loop spans 13 amino acids. Germline values: CDR1 SGHNT, CDR2 YENEEA. V shed 1 base and J 4 bases; nucleotides not matched to a gene: 0. Stated treatment: 19 received Ad26.COV2.S at low or high dose, single or two shots; about five received placebo; per-sample allocation not given. The samples were gathered on day 63 after the first injection of vaccine or placebo. An Ad26 vector expressing Wuhan-strain SARS-CoV-2 spike constituted the vaccine. TCRdb's copy holds only in-frame clones and misses some; the assay was immunoSEQ multiplex PCR. The sample records roughly 700,000 clones, roughly 90% being singletons. Study results and caveats: People who got the vaccine or the placebo had similar non-spike TCR breadth. Total T cell responses may have been underestimated by the TCR breadth and depth analyses.

Details on this clone: The antigen is not known. It may be a read error: a sequence one base away is much more abundant.

This specimen consisted of peripheral blood, obtained in a trial of Ad26.COV2.S vaccine versus placebo. The chain employs TRBV11-3 and TRBJ2-5, with 7 bases identical to TRBD2. This TCR was recovered from a person between 18 and 59 years old who received the Ad26.COV2.S COVID-19 vaccine or a placebo. The chain's CDR3 is CASSLAGGETQYF. The CDR3 nucleotides read TGTGCCAGCAGCTTAGCGGGGGGAGAGACCCAGTACTTC.